This is a list of T cell receptor beta chains from one sample in a study of OX40 agonist ivuxolimab in advanced cancers. Clones were sequenced by immunoSEQ multiplex PCR, and TCRdb holds only the in-frame ones, with some missing. In the table there are about 76,000 clones, 70% to 90% of which are singletons. The input for sequencing was CD4+ or CD8+ T cells sorted from blood, taken in a trial of the OX40 agonist ivuxolimab. The receptor source for this set is an adult with an advanced solid tumor such as melanoma, head and neck, liver or kidney cancer. Each CDR3 is given with its conserved first and last residue. Each record gives: V gene, CDR3 protein.

>TRBV5-4
CASSITRGFGTEAFF
>TRBV6-1
CASRTGAGTEAFF
>TRBV6-1
CASSVGETQYF
>TRBV11-2
CASSRGPGLAYF
>TRBV5-1
CASSPPLGTEAFF
>TRBV10-3
CAITTGGKNSPLHF
>TRBV7-9
CASSRGLAGPSSTDTQYF
>TRBV19
CASSTRGNEQFF
>TRBV21-1
CASSKPVFLTDTQYF
>TRBV28
CASSLWSETEAFF
>TRBV5-6
CASSTGGRAIAQPQHF
>TRBV7-2
CASSPRFLAGAYNEQFF
>TRBV7-2
CASSRGASNYNEQFF
>TRBV10-3
CAISESRAGGNEQFF
>TRBV6-6
CASSYGHAFSGNTIYF
>TRBV5-1
CASSLDGGRNTGELFF
>TRBV2
CASSEARDIPDTQYF
>TRBV10-1
CASSESRDRGPKADEQYF
>TRBV5-1
CASSPGGAGGYGYTF
>TRBV19
CASSIGTGGPSNQPQHF
>TRBV19
CASSIKGALAGNQETQYF
>TRBV5-6
CASSLPEGTVTYGYTF
>TRBV7-9
CASSRDRGEQYF
>TRBV19
CASKAVNYGYTF
>TRBV7-9
CASSSLAGGGETQYF
>TRBV18
CASSGLKNTEAFF
>TRBV2
CASGKDRQHYGYTF
>TRBV5-5
CASSLPGGETQYF
>TRBV2
CASSRDISGNTIYF
>TRBV28
CASIPGLTDTQYF
>TRBV10-3
CAISELGQGGEQYF
>TRBV6-5
CASSYSGDTQYF
>TRBV11-2
CASSLGGVNGYTF
>TRBV6-5
CASSERYSYEQYF
>TRBV4-2
CASSQDGQGSDTQYF
>TRBV5-4
CAGSPDSRLTYNEQFF
>TRBV7-2
CASSPRTEIQETQYF
>TRBV9
CASSGKTGGRAEAFF
>TRBV19
CASSSNPGTGGVTQHF
>TRBV10-2
CASSDVSTEAFF
>TRBV10-3
CAIRGGQGAELSYEQYF